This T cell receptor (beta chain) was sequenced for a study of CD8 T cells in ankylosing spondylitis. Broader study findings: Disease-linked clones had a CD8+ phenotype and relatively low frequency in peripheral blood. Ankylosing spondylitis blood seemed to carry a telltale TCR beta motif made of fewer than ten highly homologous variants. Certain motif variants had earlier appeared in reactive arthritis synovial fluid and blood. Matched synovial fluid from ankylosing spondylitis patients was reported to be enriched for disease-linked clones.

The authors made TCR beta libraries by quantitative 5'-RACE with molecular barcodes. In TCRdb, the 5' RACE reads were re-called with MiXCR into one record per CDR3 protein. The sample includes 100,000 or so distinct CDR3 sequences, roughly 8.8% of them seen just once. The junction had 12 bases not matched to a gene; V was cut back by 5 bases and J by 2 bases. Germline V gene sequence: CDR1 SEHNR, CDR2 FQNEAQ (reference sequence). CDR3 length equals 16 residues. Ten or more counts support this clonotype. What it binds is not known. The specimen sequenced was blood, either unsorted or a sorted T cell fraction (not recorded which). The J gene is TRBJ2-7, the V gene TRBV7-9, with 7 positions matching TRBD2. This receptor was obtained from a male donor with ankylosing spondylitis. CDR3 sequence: CASSHTPGLGAYEQYF. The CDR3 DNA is TGTGCCAGCAGCCATACCCCCGGACTAGGGGCCTACGAGCAGTACTTC.